The 31 T cell receptor beta chains below come from one sample, sequenced in a study of blood T cells in healthy people across ages. Primed by a sample-barcoded 5' primer and a J-beta primer mix, a second PCR proceeded for roughly 6 to 12 cycles. TCRdb re-called the 5' RACE reads with MiXCR, one entry per CDR3 protein. The sample contains about 770,000 distinct CDR3 sequences, approximately 48% of which appear only once. Sequencing was performed on blood. These receptor sequences come from a man between 60 and 75 years old in good health.

The chain couples TRBV5-6 to TRBJ2-5; D remains ambiguous. The CDR3 length is 13 residues. Germline loops: CDR1 SGHDT, CDR2 YYEEEE. V lost 1 base to trimming and J lost 3 bases, with 7 bases between them. The CDR3 here is CASSLYTKETQYF. Here the CDR3 DNA reads TGTGCCAGCAGCTTGTACACTAAAGAGACCCAGTACTTC.

This chain connects TRBV7-9 to TRBJ1-2; possibly TRBD1 for D (5 bases). Germline V gene sequence: CDR1 SEHNR, CDR2 FQNEAQ (reference sequence). Deletions cut 1 base from V and 4 bases from J, with 10 bases between. CDR3 length: 14 residues. DNA for the CDR3: TGTGCCAGCAGCTTAGAGACAGTTTTCTATGGCTACACCTTC. Translation gives CASSLETVFYGYTF.

V gene TRBV6-2 or TRBV6-3 combines with J gene TRBJ2-5; D not resolved. This CDR3 spans 13 amino acids. In germline, CDR1 is MNHEY, CDR2 SVGEGT. Deletions cut 5 bases from V and 5 bases from J, with 12 bases between. CDR3 residues: CASSRAIGETQYF. Here the CDR3 DNA reads TGTGCCAGCAGTCGCGCCATCGGGGAGACCCAGTACTTC.

The chain joins TRBV7-9 to TRBJ1-1; TRBD1 matches at 8 bases. This CDR3 has 15 amino acids. Germline CDR1 is SEHNR and CDR2 is FQNEAQ (reference sequence). V was clipped by 5 bases and J by 5 bases; unmatched bases: 10. The CDR3: CASSDGQGGWTEAFF. The CDR3 DNA follows: TGTGCCAGCAGCGACGGACAGGGTGGGTGGACTGAAGCTTTCTTT.

On this clonotype itself: This may be a read error: a much more frequent sequence differs by one nucleotide. V and J are TRBV29-1 and TRBJ2-1; D ambiguous. Germline V gene data show CDR1 as SQVTM and CDR2 as ANQGSEA. The CDR3 has 15 residues. Deletions cut 6 bases from V and 13 bases from J, with 28 bases between. The CDR3 spells CSVLMDPGYQETQFF. The CDR3 DNA reads TGCAGCGTCCTGATGGACCCTGGGTACCAAGAGACCCAGTTCTTC.

A remark on this clonotype: A single base separates this from a much larger clone, so it may be a read error. V and J are TRBV5-1 and TRBJ2-1; D is possibly TRBD2 (5 bases). Germline V CDR1 and CDR2: SGHRS, YFSETQ. This CDR3 contains 13 residues. Trimming removed 4 bases from V and 13 bases from J, with 18 bases in between. DNA of the CDR3: TGCGCCAGCAGCCCCGACATGTGGGAGACCCAGTTCTTC. Translation gives CASSPDMWETQFF.

This chain links TRBV7-2 with TRBJ2-3; the D gene is possibly TRBD1 (6 bases). This CDR3 comprises 16 residues. Germline V gene lookup returns CDR1 SGHTA and CDR2 FQGNSA. V gave up 1 base and J gave up 0 bases, with 11 bases separating them. CDR3 in DNA: TGTGCCAGCAGCTTAGTGACAGGCTTGAGCACAGATACGCAGTATTTT. It translates to CASSLVTGLSTDTQYF.

CDR3 coding DNA: TGCGCCAGCAGCTTGAGCGGGGTCTACTCCTACAATGAGCAGTTCTTC. Translated: CASSLSGVYSYNEQFF. This chain links TRBV5-1 with TRBJ2-1; 7 bases line up with TRBD2. CDR3 length equals 16 residues. J gave up 0 bases and V 1 base, and 4 bases lay outside the gene matches. Germline V lookup: CDR1 SGHRS, CDR2 YFSETQ.

V is TRBV4-3 and J is TRBJ1-1; 8 positions agree with TRBD1. The CDR3 covers 15 residues. The V gene end was trimmed by 3 bases and the J gene end by 3 bases; junction bases not matched to a gene: 6. CDR1 and CDR2 from the germline V gene are LGHNA and YSLEER. The CDR3 loop reads CASSQLQGGYTEAFF. CDR3 DNA: TGCGCCAGCAGCCAGTTACAGGGGGGGTACACTGAAGCTTTCTTT.

The V gene is TRBV6-5, the J gene TRBJ2-2; a possible D gene is TRBD2 (6 bases). In germline, CDR1 is MNHEY, CDR2 SVGAGI. Trimming took off 9 bases at V and 0 bases at J, with 14 bases between the two ends. This CDR3 has 15 amino acids. DNA of the CDR3: TGTGCCAGTACCGAGGGACTGGCGAACACCGGGGAGCTGTTTTTT. This gives the protein CASTEGLANTGELFF.

This clonotype was detected only a few times. The CDR3 nucleotides are TGTGCCAGCTTACTACAGGCGAGCACTGAAGCTTTCTTT. Translated: CASLLQASTEAFF. This sequence joins TRBV6-1 and TRBJ1-1, with D maybe TRBD1 (5 bases). From germline, CDR1 is MNHNS and CDR2 SASEGT. CDR3 length: 13 amino acids. Trimming shortened V by 8 bases and J by 4 bases, and 14 bases separated the two germline ends.

This chain joins TRBV13 and TRBJ1-4; D is possibly TRBD1 (5 bases). There are 16 residues in the CDR3. Germline assignment: CDR1 PRHDT and CDR2 FYEKMQ (reference sequence). The ends were cut back, 4 bases at V and 6 bases at J, with 18 bases in the middle. This CDR3 reads CASSYSGAAIDEKLFF. CDR3 bases: TGTGCCAGCAGCTATTCCGGGGCCGCGATTGATGAAAAACTGTTTTTT.

At least ten counts were recorded for this clonotype. V gene TRBV14 combines with J gene TRBJ1-2; a weak D match, TRBD1 (6 bases). CDR3 length equals 14 residues. Germline CDR1 and CDR2: SGHDN and FVKESK. Trimming left V 4 bases short and J 7 bases short, with 16 bases between. The CDR3 sequence is CASSLLGGAGGYTF. The CDR3 DNA reads TGTGCCAGCAGCCTCCTGGGGGGGGCAGGTGGCTACACCTTC.

This chain uses TRBV20-1 with TRBJ2-7, with a tentative D call TRBD2 (6 bases). Germline V gives CDR1 DFQATT, CDR2 SNEGSKA (reference sequence). This CDR3 has 14 residues. V lost 0 bases, J lost 3 bases, and 12 bases lay in between. The CDR3 nucleotides read TGCAGTGCTAGAGATGGAGGGGCGTACTACGAGCAGTACTTC. Its protein is CSARDGGAYYEQYF.

This sequence joins TRBV6-2 or TRBV6-3 and TRBJ2-2; D is possibly TRBD1 (5 bases). CDR3 length: 14 residues. Trimming shortened V by 2 bases and J by 4 bases, and 8 bases separated the two germline ends. Germline V gene lookup returns CDR1 MNHEY and CDR2 SVGEGT. In DNA form, the CDR3 reads TGTGCCAGCAGTTACAGGGGAAGCACCGGGGAGCTGTTTTTT. Its translation: CASSYRGSTGELFF.

The table lists this clonotype with a few counts. V usage is TRBV7-9 and J usage is TRBJ2-7; weak D call: TRBD2 (6 bases). V lost 0 bases and J lost 3, with 12 bases in between. Germline CDR1 reads SEHNR; CDR2 reads FQNEAQ (reference sequence). The CDR3 runs to 15 residues. The CDR3 DNA is TGTGCCAGCAGCTTAGCGGGACTGCAGATCTACGAGCAGTACTTC. Its translation: CASSLAGLQIYEQYF.

This clonotype was recorded a few times. The CDR3 spells CAISDENEQYF. The CDR3 DNA reads as TGTGCCATCAGTGATGAGAATGAGCAGTACTTC. The chain uses TRBV10-3 and TRBJ2-7; D is unclear. Trimming pared 3 bases from V and 7 bases from J, leaving 7 bases between. CDR1 is ENHRY and CDR2 is SYGVKD in the germline V gene. This CDR3 is 11 amino acids long.

There are a few counts of this clonotype. The chain is built from TRBV9 and TRBJ2-5; 11 positions match TRBD2. In germline, CDR1 is SGDLS, CDR2 YYNGEE. V dropped 4 bases and J dropped 3; count of bases not matched to a gene: 5. The CDR3 runs to 15 residues. Written as DNA, the CDR3 is TGTGCCAGCAGCCCCTATAGCGGGGGGGAAGAGACCCAGTACTTC. It translates to CASSPYSGGEETQYF. The full variable domain, in which reference TRBV9 and TRBJ2-5 provide the parts outside the CDR3, is DSGVTQTPKHLITATGQRVTLRCSPRSGDLSVYWYQQSLDQGLQFLIQYYNGEERAKGNILERFSAQQFPDLHSELNLSSLELGDSALYFCASSPYSGGEETQYFGPGTRLLVL.

The chain joins TRBV7-8 to TRBJ2-3, with D perhaps matching TRBD1 (6 bases). CDR1 SGHVS and CDR2 FQNEAQ come from the germline V gene. Trimming shortened V by 5 bases and J by 3 bases, and 18 bases separated the two germline ends. The CDR3 has 16 amino acids. The CDR3 DNA follows: TGTGCCAGCAGCATATTCTCTACAGGGAGAACAGATACGCAGTATTTT. This codes for CASSIFSTGRTDTQYF.

This clonotype was seen a handful of times. J is TRBJ1-2 and V is TRBV4-3; no clear D gene. Per germline, CDR1 LGHNA and CDR2 YSLEER. The ends were cut back, 0 bases at V and 5 bases at J, with 7 bases in the middle. The CDR3 totals 13 residues. CDR3 region: CASSQDITYGYTF. In DNA, the CDR3 is TGCGCCAGCAGCCAAGATATCACGTATGGCTACACCTTC.

Details on this clonotype: A much larger clone sits a single nucleotide away, making a read error possible. The chain carries TRBV29-1 and TRBJ2-4; D unclear. CDR1 SQVTM and CDR2 ANQGSEA come from the germline V gene. The CDR3 totals 11 residues. Between the trimmed V and J ends, which lost 5 bases and 13 bases, there was a span of 15 bases. CDR3 residues: CSVTHTTRQYF. In DNA form, the CDR3 reads TGCAGCGTTACTCACACTACTCGGCAGTACTTC.

This clonotype has more than one count but fewer than ten. J is TRBJ1-2 and V is TRBV6-2 or TRBV6-3; D unresolved. The CDR3 runs to 15 residues. The germline CDR1 and CDR2 sequences are MNHEY and SVGEGT. The germline V and J ends were trimmed by 6 bases and 1 base, with 15 bases remaining between them. The CDR3 bases are TGTGCCAGCAGGAGCAATCTCCGGGATAACTATGGCTACACCTTC. Encoded protein: CASRSNLRDNYGYTF.

The chain employs TRBV11-2 and TRBJ2-1; D may be TRBD1 (5 bases). CDR3 length: 14 residues. CDR1 and CDR2 (germline): SGHAT, FQNNGV. The ends were cut back, 4 bases at V and 4 bases at J, with 11 bases in the middle. The CDR3 loop reads CASSSSDTYNEQFF. The CDR3 nucleotides read TGTGCCAGCAGCTCCTCGGACACTTACAATGAGCAGTTCTTC.

The chain uses TRBV7-2 and TRBJ2-3; possibly TRBD2 for D (7 bases). The germline V gene has CDR1 SGHTA and CDR2 FQGNSA. Trimming stripped 4 bases from V and 2 bases from J, with 19 bases between. The CDR3 is made up of 17 amino acids. As DNA, the CDR3 is TGTGCCAGCAGCTCAATCCCGGGGGGCCTCGTCACAGATACGCAGTATTTT. This translates into CASSSIPGGLVTDTQYF. The entire variable domain, with the rest obtained from reference TRBV7-2 and TRBJ2-3, is as follows: GAGVSQSPSNKVTEKGKDVELRCDPISGHTALYWYRQSLGQGLEFLIYFQGNSAPDKSGLPSDRFSAERTGGSVSTLTIQRTQQEDSAVYLCASSSIPGGLVTDTQYFGPGTRLTVL.

This sequence joins TRBV11-1 and TRBJ2-3; 8 bases fit TRBD2. Unmatched junction bases numbered 9, after V lost 5 bases and J lost 5 bases. CDR1 and CDR2 (germline): SGHAT, FQDESV (reference sequence). This CDR3 has 15 amino acids. The CDR3 nucleotides are TGTGCCAGCAGCCAACGGGGACTAGTGTTAGATACGCAGTATTTT. Protein: CASSQRGLVLDTQYF.

This sequence joins TRBV6-2 or TRBV6-3 and TRBJ2-1, with D tentatively TRBD1 or TRBD2 (5 bases each). The germline V gene encodes CDR1 MNHEY and CDR2 SVGEGT. V was clipped by 2 bases and J by 8 bases, with 16 bases between them. This CDR3 region has 15 residues. CDR3 bases: TGTGCCAGCAGTTACGGGGGTTTTTTTTTCGATGAGCAGTTCTTC. This translates into CASSYGGFFFDEQFF.

V is TRBV7-2 and J is TRBJ2-7; TRBD2 might be the D (5 bases). Looked up from germline, CDR1 is SGHTA and CDR2 is FQGNSA. This CDR3 contains 12 residues. Trimming took 5 bases from V and 6 from J, leaving 11 bases between them. The CDR3 here is CASSLTRAEQYF. The CDR3, as DNA: TGTGCCAGCAGCCTCACTAGGGCCGAGCAGTACTTC. Full variable domain (missing parts from reference TRBV7-2 and TRBJ2-7): GAGVSQSPSNKVTEKGKDVELRCDPISGHTALYWYRQSLGQGLEFLIYFQGNSAPDKSGLPSDRFSAERTGGSVSTLTIQRTQQEDSAVYLCASSLTRAEQYFGPGTRLTVT.

This chain uses TRBV20-1 with TRBJ2-3; 8 bases fit TRBD2. V was clipped by 3 bases and J by 0 bases; unmatched bases: 14. Germline V gene data show CDR1 as DFQATT and CDR2 as SNEGSKA (reference sequence). This CDR3 contains 18 residues. CDR3 nucleotide sequence: TGCAGTGCTAGTCCGTCTGGCGGGGGGACCGGCAGCACAGATACGCAGTATTTT. This sequence encodes CSASPSGGGTGSTDTQYF.

This clonotype was picked up a small number of times. The chain combines TRBV5-1 with TRBJ2-1; D is undetermined. This CDR3 contains 15 residues. V lost 1 base to trimming and J lost 4 bases, with 12 bases between them. Germline V lookup: CDR1 SGHRS, CDR2 YFSETQ. The CDR3, as DNA: TGCGCCAGCAGCTTGATGAGGACGGCTTACAATGAGCAGTTCTTC. Protein product: CASSLMRTAYNEQFF.

V and J are TRBV4-1 and TRBJ2-1; a possible D gene is TRBD2 (5 bases). V was clipped by 2 bases and J by 9 bases, with 17 bases between them. Germline loops: CDR1 MGHRA, CDR2 YSYEKL. The CDR3 has 15 residues. The CDR3 DNA sequence: TGCGCCAGCAGCCAAAGAGGAGGACCTTCGGGTGAGCAGTTCTTC. Its protein is CASSQRGGPSGEQFF.

The sample holds a few counts of this clonotype. The chain joins TRBV6-1 to TRBJ2-7, with 8 bases matching TRBD2. The V segment lost 3 bases and the J segment 4 bases; nucleotides outside the gene matches: 8. CDR3 length equals 15 residues. Germline-derived CDR1 and CDR2 are MNHNS and SASEGT. The CDR3 coding sequence is TGTGCCAGCAGTGATGCCGGGACTAGAAAATACGAGCAGTACTTC. It yields the protein CASSDAGTRKYEQYF.